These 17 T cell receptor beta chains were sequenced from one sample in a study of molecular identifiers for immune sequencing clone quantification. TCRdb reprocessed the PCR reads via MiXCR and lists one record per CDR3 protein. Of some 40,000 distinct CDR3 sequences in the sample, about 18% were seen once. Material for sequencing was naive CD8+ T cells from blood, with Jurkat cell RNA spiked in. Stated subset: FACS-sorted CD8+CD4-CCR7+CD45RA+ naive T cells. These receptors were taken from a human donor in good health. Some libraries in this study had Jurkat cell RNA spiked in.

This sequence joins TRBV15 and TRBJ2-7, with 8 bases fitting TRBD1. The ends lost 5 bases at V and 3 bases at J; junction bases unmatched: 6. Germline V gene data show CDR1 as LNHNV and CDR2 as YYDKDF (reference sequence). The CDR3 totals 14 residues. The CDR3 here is CATSVTGADYEQYF. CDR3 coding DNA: TGTGCCACCAGCGTGACAGGGGCCGACTACGAGCAGTACTTC.

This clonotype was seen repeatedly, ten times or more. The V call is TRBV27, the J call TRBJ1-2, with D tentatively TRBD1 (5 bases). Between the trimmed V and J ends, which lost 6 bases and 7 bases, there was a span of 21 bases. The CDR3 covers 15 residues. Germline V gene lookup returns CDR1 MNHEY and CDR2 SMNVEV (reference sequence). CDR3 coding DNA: TGTGCCAGCAGAGATCAGGGCCTCCCCGCGAGTGGCTACACCTTC. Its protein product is CASRDQGLPASGYTF.

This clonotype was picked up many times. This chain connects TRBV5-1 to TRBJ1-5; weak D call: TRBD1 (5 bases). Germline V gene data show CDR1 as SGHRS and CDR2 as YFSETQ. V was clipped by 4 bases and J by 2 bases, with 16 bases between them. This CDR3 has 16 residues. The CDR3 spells CASSPEGAEGNQPQHF. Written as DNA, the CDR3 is TGCGCCAGCAGCCCAGAAGGGGCCGAGGGCAATCAGCCCCAGCATTTT.

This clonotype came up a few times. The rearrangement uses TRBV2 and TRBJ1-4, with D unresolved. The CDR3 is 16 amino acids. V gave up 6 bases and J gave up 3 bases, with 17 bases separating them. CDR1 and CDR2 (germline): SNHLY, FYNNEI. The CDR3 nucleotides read TGTGCCAGCAGCGGAGGAGGTGGCGCTCCTAATGAAAAACTGTTTTTT. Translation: CASSGGGGAPNEKLFF.

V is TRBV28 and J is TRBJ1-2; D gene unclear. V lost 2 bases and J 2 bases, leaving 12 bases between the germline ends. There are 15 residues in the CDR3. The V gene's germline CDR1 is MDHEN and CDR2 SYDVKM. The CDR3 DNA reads TGTGCCAGCAGTTTAGTTGACGGACGGAACTATGGCTACACCTTC. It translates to CASSLVDGRNYGYTF.

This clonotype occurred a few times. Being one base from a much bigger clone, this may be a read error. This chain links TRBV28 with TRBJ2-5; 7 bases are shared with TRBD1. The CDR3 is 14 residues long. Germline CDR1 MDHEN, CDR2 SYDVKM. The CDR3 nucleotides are TGTGTCAGCAGTCCCCGGGACAGACAAGAGACCCAGTACTTC. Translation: CVSSPRDRQETQYF.

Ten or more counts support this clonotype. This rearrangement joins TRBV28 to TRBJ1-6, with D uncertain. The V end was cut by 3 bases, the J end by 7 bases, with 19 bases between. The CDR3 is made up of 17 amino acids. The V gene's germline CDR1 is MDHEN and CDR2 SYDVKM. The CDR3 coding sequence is TGTGCCAGCAGTTTGCCCCCGGACTCGAGATTGAATTCACCCCTCCACTTT. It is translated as CASSLPPDSRLNSPLHF.

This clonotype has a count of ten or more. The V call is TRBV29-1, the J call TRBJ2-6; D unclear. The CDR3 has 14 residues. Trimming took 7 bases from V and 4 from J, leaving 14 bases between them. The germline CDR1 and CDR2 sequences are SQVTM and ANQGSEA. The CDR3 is CSAWTLSGANVLTF. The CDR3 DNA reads TGCAGCGCCTGGACCCTATCCGGGGCCAACGTCCTGACTTTC.

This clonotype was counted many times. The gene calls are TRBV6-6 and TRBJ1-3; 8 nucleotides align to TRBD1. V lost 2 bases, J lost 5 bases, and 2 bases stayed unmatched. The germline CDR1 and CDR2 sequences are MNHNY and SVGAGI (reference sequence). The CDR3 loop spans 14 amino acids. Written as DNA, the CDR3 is TGTGCCAGCAGTTACGCAGGGGGCCGAAACACCATATATTTT. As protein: CASSYAGGRNTIYF.

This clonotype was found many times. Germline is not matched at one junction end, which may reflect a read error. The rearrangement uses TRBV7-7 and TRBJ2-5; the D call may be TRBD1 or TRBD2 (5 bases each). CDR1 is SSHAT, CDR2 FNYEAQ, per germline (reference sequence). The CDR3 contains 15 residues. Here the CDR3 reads CASSLAPGRQETQYF. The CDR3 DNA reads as TGTGCTAGCAGCTTAGCCCCGGGACGGCAAGAGACCCAGTACTTC.

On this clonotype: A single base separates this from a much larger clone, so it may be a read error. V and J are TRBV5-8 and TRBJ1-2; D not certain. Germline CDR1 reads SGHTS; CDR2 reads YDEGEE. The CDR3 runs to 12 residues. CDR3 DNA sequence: TGTGTCAGCAGCCTCGTCGGGCGCGGCTACACCTTC. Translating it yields CVSSLVGRGYTF.

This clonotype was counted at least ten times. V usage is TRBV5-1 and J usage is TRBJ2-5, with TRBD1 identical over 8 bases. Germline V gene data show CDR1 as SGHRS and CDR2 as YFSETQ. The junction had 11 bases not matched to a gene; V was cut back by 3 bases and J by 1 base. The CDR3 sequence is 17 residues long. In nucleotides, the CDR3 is TGCGCCAGCAGCTCCTCCGACAGGGGTCGCGTCCAAGAGACCCAGTACTTC. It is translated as CASSSSDRGRVQETQYF. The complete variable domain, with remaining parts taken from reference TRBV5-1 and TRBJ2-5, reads KAGVTQTPRYLIKTRGQQVTLSCSPISGHRSVSWYQQTPGQGLQFLFEYFSETQRNKGNFPGRFSGRQFSNSRSEMNVSTLELGDSALYLCASSSSDRGRVQETQYFGPGTRLLVL.

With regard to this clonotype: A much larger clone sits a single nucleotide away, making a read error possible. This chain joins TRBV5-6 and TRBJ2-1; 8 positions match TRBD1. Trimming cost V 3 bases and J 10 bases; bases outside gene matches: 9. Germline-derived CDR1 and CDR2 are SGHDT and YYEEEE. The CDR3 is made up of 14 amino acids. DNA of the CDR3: TGTGCCAGCAGCTCCACCGTGGACAGGGCCGAGCAGTTCTTC. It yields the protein CASSSTVDRAEQFF. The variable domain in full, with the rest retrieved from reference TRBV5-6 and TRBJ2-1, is DAGVTQSPTHLIKTRGQQVTLRCSPKSGHDTVSWYQQALGQGPQFIFQYYEEEERQRGNFPDRFSGHQFPNYSSELNVNALLLGDSALYLCASSSTVDRAEQFFGPGTRLTVL.

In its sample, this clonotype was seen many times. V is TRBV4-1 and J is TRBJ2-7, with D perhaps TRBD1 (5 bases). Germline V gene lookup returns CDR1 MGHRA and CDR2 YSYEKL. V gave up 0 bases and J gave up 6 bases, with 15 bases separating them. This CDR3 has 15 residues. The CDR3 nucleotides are TGCGCCAGCAGCCAAGAACACCAGGGTCCCCTCGAGCAGTACTTC. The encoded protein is CASSQEHQGPLEQYF.

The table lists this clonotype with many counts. The CDR3 spells CASGGPRGYEQYF. For the CDR3, the DNA is TGCGCCAGCGGAGGACCCCGGGGGTACGAGCAGTACTTC. The chain recombines TRBV5-1 with TRBJ2-7; possibly TRBD2 for D (6 bases). The germline V gene has CDR1 SGHRS and CDR2 YFSETQ. V dropped 7 bases and J dropped 4 bases, with 15 bases sitting between them. The CDR3 has 13 amino acids.

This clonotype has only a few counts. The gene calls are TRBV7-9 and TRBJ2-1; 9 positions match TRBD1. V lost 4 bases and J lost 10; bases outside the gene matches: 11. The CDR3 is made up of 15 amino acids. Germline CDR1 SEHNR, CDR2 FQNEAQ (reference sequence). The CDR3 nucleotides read TGTGCCAGCAGCTACGGACAGGGGCGCTCCGTCGAGCAGTTCTTC. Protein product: CASSYGQGRSVEQFF.

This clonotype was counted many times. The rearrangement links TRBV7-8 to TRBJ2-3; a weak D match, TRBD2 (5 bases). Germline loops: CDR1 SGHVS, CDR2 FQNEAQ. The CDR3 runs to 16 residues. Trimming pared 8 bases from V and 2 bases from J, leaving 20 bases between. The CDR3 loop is CASEGSSRRTTDTQYF. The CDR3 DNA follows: TGTGCCAGCGAGGGTTCGTCCCGGCGGACCACAGATACGCAGTATTTT.